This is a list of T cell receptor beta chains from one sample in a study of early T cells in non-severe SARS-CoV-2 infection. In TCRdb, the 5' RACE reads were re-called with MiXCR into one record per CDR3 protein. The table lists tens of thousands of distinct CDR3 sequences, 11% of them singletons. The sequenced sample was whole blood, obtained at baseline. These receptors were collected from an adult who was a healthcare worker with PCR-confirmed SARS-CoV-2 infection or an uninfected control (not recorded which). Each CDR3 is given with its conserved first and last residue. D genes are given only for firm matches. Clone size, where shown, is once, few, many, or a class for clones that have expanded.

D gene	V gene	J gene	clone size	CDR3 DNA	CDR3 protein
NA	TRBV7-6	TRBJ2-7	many	TGTGCCAGCAGCCGAACGGACGGAGGCTACGAGCAGTACTTC	CASSRTDGGYEQYF
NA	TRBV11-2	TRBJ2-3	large	TGTGCCAGCAGCTTAGTTCCTCCAGATACGCAGTATTTT	CASSLVPPDTQYF
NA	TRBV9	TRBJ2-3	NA	TGTGCCAGCAGCGTAGGACAAACTACGCAGTATTTT	CASSVGQTTQYF
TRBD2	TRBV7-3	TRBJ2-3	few	TGTGCCAGCAGCCTCGAGCGGGGGGGCCGCCATACGCAGTATTTT	CASSLERGGRHTQYF
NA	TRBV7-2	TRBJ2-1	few	TGTGCCAGCAGCAAACAGGAAAGCTCCTACAATGAGCAGTTCTTC	CASSKQESSYNEQFF
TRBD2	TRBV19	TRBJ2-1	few	TGTGCCAGTAGTTCCGGACTAGCGGGGGGTCCTAGCTCCTACAATGAGCAGTTCTTC	CASSSGLAGGPSSYNEQFF
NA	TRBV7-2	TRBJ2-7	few	TGTGCCAGCAGCTCAGGGACATCCTACGAGCAGTACTTC	CASSSGTSYEQYF
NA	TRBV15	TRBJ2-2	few	TGTGCCACCCAAAAAGATAGTTCGAACACCGGGGAGCTGTTTTTT	CATQKDSSNTGELFF
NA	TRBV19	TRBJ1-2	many	TGTGCCAGCCAGACAGACGCTAACTATGGCTACACCTTC	CASQTDANYGYTF
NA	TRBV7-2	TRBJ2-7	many	TGTGCCAGCAGCTTATTGGGGGACATCCGCCACGAGCAGTACTTC	CASSLLGDIRHEQYF
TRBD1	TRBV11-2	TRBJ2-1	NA	TGTGCCAGCAGCTCTAACAGGGGTAATTGGGATGAGCAGTTCTTC	CASSSNRGNWDEQFF
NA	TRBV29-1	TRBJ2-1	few	TGCAGCGTTGGAGGTAGCGGTTCTACCGAAATCTACAATGAGCAGTTCTTC	CSVGGSGSTEIYNEQFF
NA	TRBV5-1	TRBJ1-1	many	TGCGCCAGCAGCTTTTTCGGGGGCGATGCTGAAGCTTTCTTT	CASSFFGGDAEAFF
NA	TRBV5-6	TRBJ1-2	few	TGTGCCAGCAGCTTGTCCAACTATGGCTACACCTTC	CASSLSNYGYTF
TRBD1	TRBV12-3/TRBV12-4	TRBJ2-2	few	TGTGCCAGCAGACGGGACAGGGGGTACGGGGAGCTGTTTTTT	CASRRDRGYGELFF
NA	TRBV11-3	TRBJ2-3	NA	TGTGCCAGCAGCCCGGGGCGATTATCGACGCAGTATTTT	CASSPGRLSTQYF
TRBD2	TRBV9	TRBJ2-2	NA	TGTGCCAGCAGCGTTAGCGGGGGGGCCGACGGGGAGCTGTTTTTT	CASSVSGGADGELFF
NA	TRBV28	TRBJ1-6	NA	TGTGCCAGCAGTTTATCAGGGGTCCGGGATAATTCACCCCTCCACTTT	CASSLSGVRDNSPLHF
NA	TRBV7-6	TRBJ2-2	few	TGTGCCAGCAGCTTAGTTTCCAGCTACACCGGGGAGCTGTTTTTT	CASSLVSSYTGELFF
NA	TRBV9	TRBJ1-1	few	TGTGCCAGCAGCTTGCGGATGAACACTGAAGCTTTCTTT	CASSLRMNTEAFF
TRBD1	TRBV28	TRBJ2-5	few	TGTGCCAGCAACCGCCACGGACAGGGAGGAGAGACCCAGTACTTC	CASNRHGQGGETQYF
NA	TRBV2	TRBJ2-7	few	TGTGCCAGCAGTGAGTCCCCCTGGGAGCAGTACTTC	CASSESPWEQYF
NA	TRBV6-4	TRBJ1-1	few	TGTGCCAGCAGTGACTCTGAGGGATCGGCTTTCTTT	CASSDSEGSAFF
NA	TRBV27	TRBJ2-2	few	TGTGCCAGCAGTTTACCAGGGGCAGGCAGCACCGGGGAGCTGTTTTTT	CASSLPGAGSTGELFF
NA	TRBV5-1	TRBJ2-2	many	TGCGCCAGCACCTCAACGGAGGGGTGGGAGCTGTTTTTT	CASTSTEGWELFF
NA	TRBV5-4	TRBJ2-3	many	TGTGCCAGCAGCTTGGCGGGACGCCGAAGCACAGATACGCAGTATTTT	CASSLAGRRSTDTQYF
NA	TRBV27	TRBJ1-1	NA	TGTGCCAGCAAAGACAGCCTCTATGCGGACACTGAAGCTTTCTTT	CASKDSLYADTEAFF
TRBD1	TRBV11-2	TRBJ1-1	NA	TGTGCCAGCAGCCTGGGACAGGGTCGGGCAGCTTTCTTT	CASSLGQGRAAFF
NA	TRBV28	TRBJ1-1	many	TGTGCCAGCAGCCCTCTGACCATAGTGAACACTGAAGCTTTCTTT	CASSPLTIVNTEAFF
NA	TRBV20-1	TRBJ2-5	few	TGCAGTGCCACGAGGGCCGGCGGGGCAGAGGAGACCCAGTACTTC	CSATRAGGAEETQYF
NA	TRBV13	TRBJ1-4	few	TGTGCCAGCAGCTTAGATCAGGGCGAAAAACTGTTTTTT	CASSLDQGEKLFF
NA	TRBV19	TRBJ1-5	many	TGTGCCAGTAGCATAGACCTCGAGCAGCCCCAGCATTTT	CASSIDLEQPQHF
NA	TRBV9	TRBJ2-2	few	TGTGCCAGCAGCAAGCGAACCGGGGAGCTGTTTTTT	CASSKRTGELFF
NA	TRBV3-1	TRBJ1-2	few	TGTGCCAGCAGCAACAGGGTTGGCTACACCTTC	CASSNRVGYTF
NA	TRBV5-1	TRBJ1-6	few	TGCGCCAGCAGCCGTAAAGACAATTCACCCCTCCACTTT	CASSRKDNSPLHF
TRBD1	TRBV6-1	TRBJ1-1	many	TGTGCCAGCAGTGGCCGGGCCCCCAGGGGGGAAACTGAAGCTTTCTTT	CASSGRAPRGETEAFF
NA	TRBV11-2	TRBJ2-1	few	TGTGCCAGCACCCCCGGGGCCGACAATGAGCAGTTCTTC	CASTPGADNEQFF
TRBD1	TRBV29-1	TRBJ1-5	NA	TGCAGCGTTGCCAATCAGGGGGATCAGCCCCAGCATTTT	CSVANQGDQPQHF
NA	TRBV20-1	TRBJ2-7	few	TGCAGTGCTTTATCTCCATGGGGCGAGCAGTACTTC	CSALSPWGEQYF
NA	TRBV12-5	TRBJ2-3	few	TGTGCTAGTGGTTTGGACACTCTAAGGGGGGGAGCGCAGTATTTT	CASGLDTLRGGAQYF
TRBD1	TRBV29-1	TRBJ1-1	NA	TGCAGCGTCGGACAGGGACGAACTGAAGCTTTCTTT	CSVGQGRTEAFF
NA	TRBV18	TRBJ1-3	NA	TGTGCCAGCTCACCCCCTGGGGGGGGCTCTGGAAACACCATATATTTT	CASSPPGGGSGNTIYF
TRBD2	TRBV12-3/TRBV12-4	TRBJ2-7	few	TGTGCCAGCAGTTCGGCTAGCGGTTACGAGCAGTACTTC	CASSSASGYEQYF
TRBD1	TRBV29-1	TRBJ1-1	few	TGCAGCGCAGGACGACAGGGGAACACTGAAGCTTTCTTT	CSAGRQGNTEAFF
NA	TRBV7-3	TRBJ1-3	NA	TGTGCCAGCAGCTTATCAGGGCCTGGAAACACCATATATTTT	CASSLSGPGNTIYF
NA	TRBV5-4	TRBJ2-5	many	TGTGCCAGCAGCTTGGTGGGCGGAGAGACCCAGTACTTC	CASSLVGGETQYF
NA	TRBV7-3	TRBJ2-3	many	TGTGCCAGCAGCTTAGAGGGTCACGACACAGATACGCAGTATTTT	CASSLEGHDTDTQYF
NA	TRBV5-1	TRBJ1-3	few	TGCGCCAGCAGCCTGTTTGAAGGAAACACCATATATTTT	CASSLFEGNTIYF
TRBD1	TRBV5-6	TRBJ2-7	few	TGTGCCAGCTGGGAACAGGGGGCCCTGGGGACCTACGAGCAGTACTTC	CASWEQGALGTYEQYF
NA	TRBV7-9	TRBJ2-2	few	TGTGCCAGCAGACTGTCGGGGGCTGGGGAGCTGTTTTTT	CASRLSGAGELFF
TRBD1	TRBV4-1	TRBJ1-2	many	TGCGCCAGCAGCCAAGATGGGACAGGGTACCGCCGGTCGGATGGCTACACCTTC	CASSQDGTGYRRSDGYTF
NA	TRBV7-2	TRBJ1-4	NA	TGTGCCAGCAGCCTCAACAGGAGGACTAATGAAAAACTGTTTTTT	CASSLNRRTNEKLFF
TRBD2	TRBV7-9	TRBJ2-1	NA	TGTGCCAGCAGCTCCCCCCGTGGGGGGGGAAGCAATGAGCAGTTCTTC	CASSSPRGGGSNEQFF
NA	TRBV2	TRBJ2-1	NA	TGTGCCGGGGCTCTACCCCACAATGAGCAGTTCTTC	CAGALPHNEQFF